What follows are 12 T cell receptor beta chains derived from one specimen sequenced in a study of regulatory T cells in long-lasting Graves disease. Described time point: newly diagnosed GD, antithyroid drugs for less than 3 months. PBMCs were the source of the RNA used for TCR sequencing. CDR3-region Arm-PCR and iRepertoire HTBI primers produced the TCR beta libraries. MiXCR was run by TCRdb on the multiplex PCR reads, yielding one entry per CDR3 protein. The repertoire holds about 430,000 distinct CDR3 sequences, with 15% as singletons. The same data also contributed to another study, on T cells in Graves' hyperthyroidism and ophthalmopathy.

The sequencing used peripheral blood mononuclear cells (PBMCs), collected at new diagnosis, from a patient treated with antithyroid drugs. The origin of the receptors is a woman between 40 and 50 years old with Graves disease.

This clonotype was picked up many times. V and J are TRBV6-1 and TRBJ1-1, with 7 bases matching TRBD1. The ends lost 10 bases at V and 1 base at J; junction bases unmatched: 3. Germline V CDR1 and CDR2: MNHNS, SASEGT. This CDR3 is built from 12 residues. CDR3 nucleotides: TGTGCCACACACAGGGGGAACACTGAAGCTTTCTTT. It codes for CATHRGNTEAFF.

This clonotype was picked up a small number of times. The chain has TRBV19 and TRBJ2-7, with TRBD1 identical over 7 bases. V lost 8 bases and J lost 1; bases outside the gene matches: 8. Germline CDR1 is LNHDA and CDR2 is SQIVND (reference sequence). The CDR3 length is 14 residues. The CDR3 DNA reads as TGTGCCAGTGCTGACGACAGGGTTTCCTACGAGCAGTACTTC. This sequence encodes CASADDRVSYEQYF. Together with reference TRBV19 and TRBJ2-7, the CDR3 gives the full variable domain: DGGITQSPKYLFRKEGQNVTLSCEQNLNHDAMYWYRQDPGQGLRLIYYSQIVNDFQKGDIAEGYSVSREKKESFPLTVTSAQKNPTAFYLCASADDRVSYEQYFGPGTRLTVT.

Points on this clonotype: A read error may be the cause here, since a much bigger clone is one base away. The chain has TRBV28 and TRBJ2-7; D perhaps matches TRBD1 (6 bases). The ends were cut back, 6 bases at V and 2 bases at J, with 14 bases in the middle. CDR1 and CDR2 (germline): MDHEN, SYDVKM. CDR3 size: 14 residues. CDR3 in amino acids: CASRSGTLTYEQYF. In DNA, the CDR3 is TGTGCCAGCAGGTCCGGGACATTAACCTACGAGCAGTACTTC.

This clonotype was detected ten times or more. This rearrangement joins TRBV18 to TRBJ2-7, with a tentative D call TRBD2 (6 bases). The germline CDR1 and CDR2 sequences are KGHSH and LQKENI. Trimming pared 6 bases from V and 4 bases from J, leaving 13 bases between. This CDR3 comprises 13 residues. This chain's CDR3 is CASSPGTLYEQYF. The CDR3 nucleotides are TGTGCCAGCTCCCCGGGGACTTTGTACGAGCAGTACTTC.

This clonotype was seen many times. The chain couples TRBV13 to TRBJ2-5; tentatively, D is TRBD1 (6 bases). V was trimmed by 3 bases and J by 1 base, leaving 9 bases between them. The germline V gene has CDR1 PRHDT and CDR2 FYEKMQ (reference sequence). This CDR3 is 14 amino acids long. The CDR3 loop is CASSFGQTQETQYF. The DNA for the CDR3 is TGTGCCAGCAGCTTTGGACAGACCCAAGAGACCCAGTACTTC.

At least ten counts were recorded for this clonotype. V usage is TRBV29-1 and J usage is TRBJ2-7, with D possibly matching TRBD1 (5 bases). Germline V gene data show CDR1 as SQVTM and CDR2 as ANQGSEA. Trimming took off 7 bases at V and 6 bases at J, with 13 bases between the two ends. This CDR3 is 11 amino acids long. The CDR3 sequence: CSAQTDAEQYF. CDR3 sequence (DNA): TGCAGCGCCCAGACAGACGCCGAGCAGTACTTC.

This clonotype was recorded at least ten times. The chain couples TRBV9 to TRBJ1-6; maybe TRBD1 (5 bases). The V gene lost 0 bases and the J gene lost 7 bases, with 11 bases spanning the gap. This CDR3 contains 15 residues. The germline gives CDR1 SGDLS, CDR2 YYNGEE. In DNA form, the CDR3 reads TGTGCCAGCAGCGTAGATGGGGGGGGGAATTCACCCCTCCACTTT. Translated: CASSVDGGGNSPLHF.

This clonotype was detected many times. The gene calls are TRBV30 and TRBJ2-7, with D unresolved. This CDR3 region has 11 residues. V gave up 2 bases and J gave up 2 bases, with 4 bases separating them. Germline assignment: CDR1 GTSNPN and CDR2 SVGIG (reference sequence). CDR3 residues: CAWSSTYEQYF. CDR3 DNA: TGTGCCTGGAGTTCCACCTACGAGCAGTACTTC.

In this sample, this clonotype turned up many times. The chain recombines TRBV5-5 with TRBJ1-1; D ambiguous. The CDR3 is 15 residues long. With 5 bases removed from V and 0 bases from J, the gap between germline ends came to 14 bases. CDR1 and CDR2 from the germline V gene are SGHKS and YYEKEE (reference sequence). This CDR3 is CASRTERTMNTEAFF. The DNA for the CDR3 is TGTGCCAGCAGGACGGAACGGACCATGAACACTGAAGCTTTCTTT.

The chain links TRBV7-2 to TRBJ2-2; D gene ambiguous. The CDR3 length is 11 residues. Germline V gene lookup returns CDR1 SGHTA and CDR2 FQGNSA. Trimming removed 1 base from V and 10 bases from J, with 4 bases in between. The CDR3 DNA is TGTGCCAGCAGCTTAGATATGGAGCTGTTTTTT. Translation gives CASSLDMELFF.

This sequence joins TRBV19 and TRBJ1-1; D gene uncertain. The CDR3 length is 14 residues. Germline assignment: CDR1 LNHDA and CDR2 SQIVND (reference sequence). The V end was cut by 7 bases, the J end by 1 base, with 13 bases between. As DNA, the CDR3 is TGTGCCAGTATAGTGTGGGGAACGAACACTGAAGCTTTCTTT. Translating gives CASIVWGTNTEAFF.

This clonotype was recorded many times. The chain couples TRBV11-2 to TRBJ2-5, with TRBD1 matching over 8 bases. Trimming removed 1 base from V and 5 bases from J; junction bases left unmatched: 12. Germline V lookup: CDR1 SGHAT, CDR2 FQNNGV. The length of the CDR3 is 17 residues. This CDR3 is CASSLGGARGRAETQYF. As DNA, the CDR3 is TGTGCCAGCAGCTTAGGCGGTGCCAGGGGGCGGGCGGAGACCCAGTACTTC.